This T cell receptor (beta chain) was recovered during a study of blood T cell repertoires in COVID-19. Losses at the gene ends were 1 base for V and 3 bases for J; bases not matched to a gene: 3. Germline CDR1 SGHTA, CDR2 FQGNSA. This CDR3 is built from 15 residues. Generated by immunoSEQ multiplex PCR, the TCRdb table keeps only in-frame clones and is missing some. Of roughly 340,000 clones in the sample, 80% to 90% were seen once. The genes are TRBV7-2 and TRBJ2-3, with 8 bases aligning to TRBD1. The sequence derives from a woman between 45 and 60 years old with COVID-19, enrolled during active disease. Sequenced material: peripheral blood. In DNA form, the CDR3 reads TGTGCCAGCAGCTTAGAAGGACAGGGAACAGATACGCAGTATTTT. This sequence encodes CASSLEGQGTDTQYF.